These 30 T cell receptor beta chains were sequenced from one sample in a study of blood T cell repertoires in COVID-19. Measured with immunoSEQ multiplex PCR; TCRdb has only the in-frame clones, and not every one. The table records around 450,000 clones, 75% to 90% of them present only once. Source material: PBMCs or T cells enriched from blood (not recorded which). The origin of the receptors is a young woman who had recovered from COVID-19.

J is TRBJ2-2 and V is TRBV10-1, with D maybe TRBD1 (5 bases). Between the trimmed V and J ends, which lost 4 bases and 4 bases, there was a span of 19 bases. Germline CDR1 WNHNN, CDR2 SYGVQD (reference sequence). The CDR3 extends over 17 amino acids. CDR3: CASSGNLGVGSTGELFF. CDR3 bases: TGCGCCAGCAGTGGGAACCTAGGGGTTGGAAGCACCGGGGAGCTGTTTTTT.

This chain joins TRBV19 and TRBJ1-2; no clear D gene. Trimming cost V 7 bases and J 4 bases, with 10 bases left between them. Germline loops: CDR1 LNHDA, CDR2 SQIVND (reference sequence). The CDR3 has 12 residues. The CDR3 protein is CASTAGSYGYTF. The CDR3 DNA sequence: TGTGCCAGTACGGCGGGTAGCTATGGCTACACCTTC.

V usage is TRBV24-1 and J usage is TRBJ1-5, with 8 bases identical to TRBD1. Germline V gives CDR1 KGHDR, CDR2 SFDVKD. Trimming removed 2 bases from V and 4 bases from J; junction bases left unmatched: 6. This CDR3 is 16 amino acids long. The DNA of the CDR3 is TGTGCCACCAGTGATTCTACAGGGGGGAGGAATCAGCCCCAGCATTTT. As protein: CATSDSTGGRNQPQHF.

For the CDR3, the DNA is TGTGCCAGCAGCCAAGATCAAGGGGGGGGCTCCACAGATACGCAGTATTTT. Translated: CASSQDQGGGSTDTQYF. The chain links TRBV4-2 to TRBJ2-3; D perhaps matches TRBD2 (7 bases). CDR3 length equals 17 residues. The V gene's germline CDR1 is LGHNA and CDR2 YNFKEQ. Deletions cut 0 bases from V and 2 bases from J, with 15 bases between.

The V call is TRBV30, the J call TRBJ2-5; 7 bases line up with TRBD1. The CDR3 has 13 residues. Trimming at V came to 6 bases and at J to 5 bases, leaving 9 bases not matched to a gene. Germline-derived CDR1 and CDR2 are GTSNPN and SVGIG (reference sequence). The CDR3 loop reads CACSQGNGETQYF. The DNA of the CDR3 is TGTGCCTGTTCACAGGGGAATGGGGAGACCCAGTACTTC. Supplemented by reference TRBV30 and TRBJ2-5, the full variable domain reads SQTIHQWPATLVQPVGSPLSLECTVEGTSNPNLYWYRQAAGRGLQLLFYSVGIGQISSEVPQNLSASRPQDRQFILSSKKLLLSDSGFYLCACSQGNGETQYFGPGTRLLVL.

The gene calls are TRBV5-1 and TRBJ2-5, with 7 nucleotides matching TRBD2. The CDR3 spans 14 residues. The V gene end was trimmed by 3 bases and the J gene end by 3 bases; junction bases not matched to a gene: 5. Germline assignment: CDR1 SGHRS and CDR2 YFSETQ. The CDR3 bases are TGCGCCAGCAGCTCCAGGACTAGAGAAGAGACCCAGTACTTC. Its translation is CASSSRTREETQYF.

The chain uses TRBV29-1 and TRBJ1-2; perhaps TRBD1 as D (5 bases). CDR3 length equals 13 residues. The germline gives CDR1 SQVTM, CDR2 ANQGSEA. The V end lost 5 bases, the J end lost 2 bases, and 12 bases lay between the germline ends. The CDR3 is CSVTSRGNYGYTF. In nucleotides, the CDR3 is TGCAGCGTTACGTCCCGGGGGAACTATGGCTACACCTTC.

The DNA for the CDR3 is TGTGCCAGCAGTTTAACCCCTATCGGGAACGGAGACCTCCACTTT. This gives the protein CASSLTPIGNGDLHF. The rearrangement joins TRBV27 to TRBJ1-6; D not certain. The V and J ends lost 2 bases and 15 bases respectively, with 20 bases between them. This CDR3 is built from 15 residues. Looked up from germline, CDR1 is MNHEY and CDR2 is SMNVEV (reference sequence).

The genes are TRBV12-3 or TRBV12-4 and TRBJ2-2; D is perhaps TRBD2 (6 bases). Trimming shortened V by 4 bases and J by 8 bases, and 11 bases separated the two germline ends. There are 13 residues in the CDR3. CDR3 DNA: TGTGCCAGCAGTTGGGCTAGCGTTGGGGAGCTGTTTTTT. Translating gives CASSWASVGELFF.

The chain carries TRBV7-2 and TRBJ1-6; no definite D call. V was trimmed by 5 bases and J by 7 bases, leaving 9 bases between them. The CDR3 extends over 13 amino acids. Germline values: CDR1 SGHTA, CDR2 FQGNSA. The CDR3 nucleotides are TGTGCCAGCAGCCCCCAATCCAATTCACCCCTCCACTTT. This sequence encodes CASSPQSNSPLHF.

This sequence joins TRBV18 and TRBJ2-2; TRBD1 is a possible D gene (5 bases). The CDR3 is made up of 16 amino acids. V was trimmed by 3 bases and J by 3 bases, leaving 14 bases between them. Germline assignment: CDR1 KGHSH and CDR2 LQKENI. The CDR3 DNA reads TGTGCCAGCTCACCGGATGGGCGGACATACACCGGGGAGCTGTTTTTT. Encoded protein: CASSPDGRTYTGELFF.

A remark on this clone: Germline and junction disagree at one end, which may indicate a read error. Other DNA sequences in the same sample also yield this CDR3. The V and J genes are TRBV7-9 and TRBJ1-2; 9 nucleotides align to TRBD1. This CDR3 is 14 amino acids long. Germline CDR1 SEHNR, CDR2 FQNEAQ (reference sequence). This CDR3 reads CASSLGQGDYGYTF. In DNA, the CDR3 is TGTGCCAGTAGCTTGGGACAGGGAGATTATGGCTACACCTTC.

This chain links TRBV2 with TRBJ2-5; 8 bases agree with TRBD2. This CDR3 is built from 16 residues. Germline values: CDR1 SNHLY, CDR2 FYNNEI. V dropped 4 bases and J dropped 2; count of bases not matched to a gene: 9. The CDR3 DNA sequence: TGTGCCAGCAGTGTAATGAGCGGGGGCCAACAAGAGACCCAGTACTTC. Protein sequence: CASSVMSGGQQETQYF.

The V call is TRBV12-3 or TRBV12-4, the J call TRBJ1-2; perhaps TRBD1 as D (5 bases). V lost 2 bases to trimming and J lost 5 bases, with 9 bases between them. There are 13 residues in the CDR3. CDR3 nucleotides: TGTGCCAGCAGTTTATCCAGGGCTTATGGCTACACCTTC. This codes for CASSLSRAYGYTF.

The rearrangement links TRBV11-2 to TRBJ2-1; D is possibly TRBD2 (7 bases). This CDR3 has 16 amino acids. CDR1 SGHAT and CDR2 FQNNGV come from the germline V gene. V shed 7 bases and J shed 8 bases, with 24 bases lying between them. CDR3 coding DNA: TGTGCCAGCACCCCCCCCGGTGGGGGGGGGCCCCATGAGCAGTTCTTC. This sequence encodes CASTPPGGGGPHEQFF.

The chain uses TRBV11-2 and TRBJ2-4; 8 nucleotides match TRBD1. The V and J ends lost 8 bases and 6 bases, in that order; junction bases with no gene match: 9. Germline assignment: CDR1 SGHAT and CDR2 FQNNGV. The CDR3 totals 14 residues. For the CDR3, the DNA is TGTGCCAGCTCGTTACAGGGGGTGGGAAACATTCAGTACTTC. This sequence encodes CASSLQGVGNIQYF.

V is TRBV5-5 and J is TRBJ1-6; D call uncertain. Germline values: CDR1 SGHKS, CDR2 YYEKEE (reference sequence). The CDR3 spans 15 residues. V lost 6 bases and J lost 10, with 20 bases in between. CDR3 amino acids: CASTSNLPSGSPLHF. The CDR3 DNA reads TGTGCCAGCACCTCAAATCTCCCATCGGGATCACCCCTCCACTTT. Full variable domain (rest looked up from reference TRBV5-5 and TRBJ1-6): DAGVTQSPTHLIKTRGQQVTLRCSPISGHKSVSWYQQVLGQGPQFIFQYYEKEERGRGNFPDRFSARQFPNYSSELNVNALLLGDSALYLCASTSNLPSGSPLHFGNGTRLTVT.

This chain links TRBV10-3 with TRBJ1-1; tentative D call: TRBD1 (5 bases). Germline CDR1 reads ENHRY; CDR2 reads SYGVKD. The CDR3 is 16 amino acids. The germline V and J ends were trimmed by 2 bases and 3 bases, with 16 bases remaining between them. CDR3 nucleotide sequence: TGTGCCATCAGTGAGGGTCGATCGGGAGGGGACACTGAAGCTTTCTTT. Its protein is CAISEGRSGGDTEAFF.

The chain carries TRBV7-9 and TRBJ1-6, with 10 nucleotides matching TRBD1. V shed 5 bases and J 8 bases; nucleotides not matched to a gene: 12. The germline V gene encodes CDR1 SEHNR and CDR2 FQNEAQ (reference sequence). CDR3 length: 17 amino acids. The chain's CDR3 is CASSEGPGQGRDSPLHF. CDR3 bases: TGTGCCAGCAGCGAGGGCCCGGGACAGGGGAGAGATTCACCCCTCCACTTT.

This clone was seen repeatedly, ten times or more. The J gene is TRBJ1-6, the V gene TRBV7-9, with TRBD1 matching 7 bases. Germline CDR1 SEHNR, CDR2 FQNEAQ (reference sequence). J gave up 8 bases and V 1 base, and 8 bases lay outside the gene matches. The CDR3 runs to 16 residues. The CDR3 spells CASSLGRNRGYSPLHF. CDR3 DNA: TGTGCCAGCAGCTTAGGACGGAACAGGGGATATTCACCCCTCCACTTT. The complete variable domain, with remaining parts taken from reference TRBV7-9 and TRBJ1-6, reads DTGVSQNPRHKITKRGQNVTFRCDPISEHNRLYWYRQTLGQGPEFLTYFQNEAQLEKSRLLSDRFSAERPKGSFSTLEIQRTEQGDSAMYLCASSLGRNRGYSPLHFGNGTRLTVT.

Only a few counts were recorded for this clone. The V call is TRBV30, the J call TRBJ2-3; weak D call: TRBD2 (6 bases). Germline lookup yields CDR1 GTSNPN and CDR2 SVGIG (reference sequence). V dropped 4 bases and J dropped 3 bases, with 14 bases sitting between them. The CDR3 spans 14 residues. The DNA for the CDR3 is TGTGCCTGGAAGTTGGCGGGGAGGACAGATACGCAGTATTTT. This translates into CAWKLAGRTDTQYF. Supplemented by reference TRBV30 and TRBJ2-3, the full variable domain reads SQTIHQWPATLVQPVGSPLSLECTVEGTSNPNLYWYRQAAGRGLQLLFYSVGIGQISSEVPQNLSASRPQDRQFILSSKKLLLSDSGFYLCAWKLAGRTDTQYFGPGTRLTVL.

CDR3: CATSNRTHGGFGYTF. The CDR3 DNA sequence: TGTGCCACCAGCAACAGGACTCATGGGGGGTTCGGCTACACCTTC. V is TRBV15 and J is TRBJ1-2; D is perhaps TRBD1 (5 bases). CDR3 length: 15 amino acids. Germline assignment: CDR1 LNHNV and CDR2 YYDKDF (reference sequence). Trimming cost V 4 bases and J 8 bases, with 20 bases left between them.

This clone was counted a single time. The V gene is TRBV5-1, the J gene TRBJ1-1; TRBD1 aligns across 7 bases. Germline V lookup: CDR1 SGHRS, CDR2 YFSETQ. The CDR3 runs to 14 residues. V dropped 2 bases and J dropped 4; count of bases not matched to a gene: 5. The CDR3 sequence is CASSFGQDGTEAFF. CDR3 sequence (DNA): TGCGCCAGCAGCTTCGGACAGGACGGCACTGAAGCTTTCTTT.

This chain connects TRBV7-9 to TRBJ1-6, with unresolved D. There are 14 residues in the CDR3. Germline-derived CDR1 and CDR2 are SEHNR and FQNEAQ (reference sequence). The V gene lost 2 bases and the J gene lost 5 bases, with 7 bases spanning the gap. This chain's CDR3 is CASSLLSHNSPLHF. The CDR3, as DNA: TGTGCCAGCAGCTTACTCAGTCATAATTCACCCCTCCACTTT.

This clone was observed a single time. V usage is TRBV5-1 and J usage is TRBJ1-1; 9 bases align to TRBD1. The CDR3 sequence is 16 residues long. From germline, CDR1 is SGHRS and CDR2 YFSETQ. Trimming cost V 4 bases and J 0 bases; bases outside gene matches: 7. The CDR3 reads CASSPGTGILNTEAFF. CDR3 DNA sequence: TGCGCCAGCAGCCCGGGGACAGGGATATTGAACACTGAAGCTTTCTTT.

The V and J genes are TRBV11-2 and TRBJ2-7; TRBD1 aligns across 7 bases. This CDR3 has 16 residues. The J segment lost 2 bases and the V segment lost 5 bases, leaving 12 bases of the junction unmatched. Looked up from germline, CDR1 is SGHAT and CDR2 is FQNNGV. The CDR3 here is CASSPTLTGNPYEQYF. The DNA for the CDR3 is TGTGCCAGCAGCCCGACATTGACAGGGAACCCCTACGAGCAGTACTTC.

This sequence joins TRBV27 and TRBJ1-2; D might be TRBD1 (5 bases). V was cut by 7 bases and J by 8 bases, with 14 bases left in between. In germline, CDR1 is MNHEY, CDR2 SMNVEV (reference sequence). The CDR3 has 12 residues. The CDR3 loop reads CASKEGQGGYTF. CDR3 sequence (DNA): TGTGCCAGCAAGGAGGGGCAAGGGGGCTACACCTTC.

This chain uses TRBV5-1 with TRBJ2-3, with 11 bases fitting TRBD2. V lost 8 bases to trimming and J lost 2 bases; unmatched junction nucleotides: 1. From germline, CDR1 is SGHRS and CDR2 YFSETQ. The length of the CDR3 is 13 residues. In DNA form, the CDR3 reads TGCGCCAGTAGCGGGGGGGACACAGATACGCAGTATTTT. Translated, it gives CASSGGDTDTQYF.

The CDR3 DNA sequence: TGTGCCAGCAGTATGCAGGGAGGTCAGCCCCAGCATTTT. The encoded protein is CASSMQGGQPQHF. The chain is built from TRBV2 and TRBJ1-5; TRBD1 might be the D (5 bases). CDR3 length: 13 residues. Germline CDR1 SNHLY, CDR2 FYNNEI. V shed 5 bases and J shed 6 bases, with 11 bases lying between them.

This clone was detected only once. This chain uses TRBV3-1 (or the pseudogene TRBV3-2) with TRBJ2-7, with D uncertain. This CDR3 spans 15 amino acids. Trimming left V 0 bases short and J 6 bases short, with 15 bases between. CDR1 is LGHDT and CDR2 is YNNKEL in the germline V gene (reference sequence). CDR3 coding DNA: TGTGCCAGCAGCCAAGATACGAGACAACTTCTCGAGCAGTACTTC. This encodes CASSQDTRQLLEQYF.